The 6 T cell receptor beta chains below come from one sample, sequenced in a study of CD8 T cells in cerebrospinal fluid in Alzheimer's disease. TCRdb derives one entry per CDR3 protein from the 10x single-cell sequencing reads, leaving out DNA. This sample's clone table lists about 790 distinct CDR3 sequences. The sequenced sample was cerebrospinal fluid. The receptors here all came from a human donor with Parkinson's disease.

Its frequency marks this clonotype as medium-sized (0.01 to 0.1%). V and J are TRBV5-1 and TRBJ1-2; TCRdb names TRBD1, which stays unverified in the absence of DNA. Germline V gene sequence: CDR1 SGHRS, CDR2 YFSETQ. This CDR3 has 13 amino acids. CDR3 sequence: CASSPGGNYGYTF.

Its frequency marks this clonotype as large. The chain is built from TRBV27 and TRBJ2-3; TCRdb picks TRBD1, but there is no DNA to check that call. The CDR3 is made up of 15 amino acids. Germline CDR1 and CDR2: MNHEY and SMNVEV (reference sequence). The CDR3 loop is CASRSRWGGTDTQYF.

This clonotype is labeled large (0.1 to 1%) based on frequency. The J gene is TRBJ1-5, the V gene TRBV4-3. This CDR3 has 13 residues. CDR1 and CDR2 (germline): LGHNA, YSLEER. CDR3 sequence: CASSQDRNQPQHF.

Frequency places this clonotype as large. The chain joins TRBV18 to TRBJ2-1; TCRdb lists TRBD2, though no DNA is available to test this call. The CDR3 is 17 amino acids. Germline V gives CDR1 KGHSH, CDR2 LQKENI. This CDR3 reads CASSPTRLAGDYNEQFF.

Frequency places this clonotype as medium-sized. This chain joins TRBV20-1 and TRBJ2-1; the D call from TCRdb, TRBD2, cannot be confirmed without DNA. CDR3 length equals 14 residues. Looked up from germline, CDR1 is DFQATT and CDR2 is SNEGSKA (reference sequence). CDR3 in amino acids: CSAGTSGGGNEQFF.

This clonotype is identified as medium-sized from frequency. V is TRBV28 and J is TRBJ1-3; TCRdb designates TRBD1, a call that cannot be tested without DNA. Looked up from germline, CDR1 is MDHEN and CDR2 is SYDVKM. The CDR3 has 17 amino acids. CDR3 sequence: CASSLRGWGVSGNTIYF.